What follows is one T cell receptor (beta chain) and its context. This sample was included in a study of blood T cell repertoires in COVID-19. For the study at large: Acute and convalescent COVID-19 samples came from the United States, Italy and Spain. T cells, B-cell-depleted T cells, or PBMCs supplied cDNA or gDNA.

Authors' data handling: By means of reference gene primer amplification, nucleated cell counts were estimated. Clones were sequenced by immunoSEQ multiplex PCR, and TCRdb holds only the in-frame ones, with some missing. That table is the source of V, J and clone size, and D and trimming were worked out from the DNA. This sample has tens of thousands of clones, with approximately 86% found just once. The sequencing sample was made of peripheral blood. The receptor was isolated from a human donor in a cohort sampled during active COVID-19.

The chain's CDR3 is CASSLGWGDRYEQYF. The CDR3 DNA reads TGTGCCAGCAGCTTGGGGTGGGGCGACAGATACGAGCAGTACTTC. The chain combines TRBV5-5 with TRBJ2-7; D is possibly TRBD1 (5 bases). The CDR3 is 15 residues long. V dropped 0 bases and J dropped 4 bases, with 14 bases sitting between them. Germline lookup yields CDR1 SGHKS and CDR2 YYEKEE (reference sequence).